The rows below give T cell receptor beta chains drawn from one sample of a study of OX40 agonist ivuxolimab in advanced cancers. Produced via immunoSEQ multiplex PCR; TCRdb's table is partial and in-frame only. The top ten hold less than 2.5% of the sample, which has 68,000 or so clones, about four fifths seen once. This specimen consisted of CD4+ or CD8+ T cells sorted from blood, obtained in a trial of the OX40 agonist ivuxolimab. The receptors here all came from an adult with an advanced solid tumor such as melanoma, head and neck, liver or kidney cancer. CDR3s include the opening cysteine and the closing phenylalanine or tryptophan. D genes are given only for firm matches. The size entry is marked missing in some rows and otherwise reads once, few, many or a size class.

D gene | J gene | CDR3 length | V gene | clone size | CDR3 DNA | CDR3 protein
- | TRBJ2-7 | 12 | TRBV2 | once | TGTGCCAGTAAACTGGCAGGGTACGAGCAGTACTTC | CASKLAGYEQYF
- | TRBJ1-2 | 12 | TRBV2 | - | TGTGCCAGCAGCAAGGAAGCCGGGGGCTACACCTTC | CASSKEAGGYTF
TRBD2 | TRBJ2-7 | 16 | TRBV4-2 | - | TGTGCCAGCAGCCAAGAAGTCAGCGGGAGCTTATCCGAGCAGTACTTC | CASSQEVSGSLSEQYF
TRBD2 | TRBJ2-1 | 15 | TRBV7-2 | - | TGTGCCAGCAGCTTTCCTAGCGGGGCCCTGCATGAGCAGTTCTTC | CASSFPSGALHEQFF
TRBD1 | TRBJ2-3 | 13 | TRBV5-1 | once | TGCGCCAGCAGCGGGACAGTCACAGATACGCAGTATTTT | CASSGTVTDTQYF
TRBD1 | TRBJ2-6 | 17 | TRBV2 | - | TGTGCCAGCAGTGAATCGGGACAGGTCTTTGTGGCCAACGTCCTGACTTTC | CASSESGQVFVANVLTF
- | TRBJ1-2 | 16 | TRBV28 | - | TGTGCCAGCAGTTTGGTTGGCCTAGGGGCTAACTATGGCTACACCTTC | CASSLVGLGANYGYTF
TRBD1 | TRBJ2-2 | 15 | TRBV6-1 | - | TGTGCCAGCAGTGTAGGGACAGTAAACACCGGGGAGCTGTTTTTT | CASSVGTVNTGELFF
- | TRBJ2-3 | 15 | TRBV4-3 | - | TGCGCCAGCAGCCAAGGAGGGGGGGCTGTAAATACGCAGTATTTT | CASSQGGGAVNTQYF
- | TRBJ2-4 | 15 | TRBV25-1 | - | TGTGCCAGCAGTAAGGGGTCGGGGGCCAAAAACATTCAGTACTTC | CASSKGSGAKNIQYF
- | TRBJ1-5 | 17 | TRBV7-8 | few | TGTGCCAGCAGCTTAGGGCCACAAAGAGACGGCAATCAGCCCCAGCATTTT | CASSLGPQRDGNQPQHF
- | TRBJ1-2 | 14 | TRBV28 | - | TGTGCCAGCAAAGTTTCAGTCTCAGGCTATGGCTACACCTTC | CASKVSVSGYGYTF
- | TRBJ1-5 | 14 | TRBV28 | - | TGTGCCAGCAGTACCCAGGGAAGCAATCAGCCCCAGCATTTT | CASSTQGSNQPQHF
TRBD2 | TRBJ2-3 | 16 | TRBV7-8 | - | TGTGCCACCTATAGCGGGAGGGTTATCTCCCAGGATACGCAGTATTTT | CATYSGRVISQDTQYF
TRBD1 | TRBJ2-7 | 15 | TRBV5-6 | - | TGTGCCAGCAGTTCACCGGACAGGGGACACTACGAGCAGTACTTC | CASSSPDRGHYEQYF
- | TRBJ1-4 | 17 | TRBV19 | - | TGTGCCAGTACGGAGAGAGGGGGGGGAGCGACTAATGAAAAACTGTTTTTT | CASTERGGGATNEKLFF
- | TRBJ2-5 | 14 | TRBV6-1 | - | TGTGCCACAGCAGGTCGGGTAGGGGGAGAGACCCAGTACTTC | CATAGRVGGETQYF
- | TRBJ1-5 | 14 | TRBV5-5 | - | TGTGCCAGCAGCCCCCAAGGACGGGAGGATGCCCAGCATTTT | CASSPQGREDAQHF
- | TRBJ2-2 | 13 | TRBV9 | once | TGTGCCAGCAGCCCCGGGGAGTCCGGGGAGCTGTTTTTT | CASSPGESGELFF
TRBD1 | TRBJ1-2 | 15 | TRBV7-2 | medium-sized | TGTGCCAGCAGCTTAGCGGGACAGTCAGGAGGCGGCTACACCTTC | CASSLAGQSGGGYTF
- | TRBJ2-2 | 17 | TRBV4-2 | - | TGTGCCAGCAGCCAAGATAGGGGGCGGGAGTGGGACGGGGAGCTGTTTTTT | CASSQDRGREWDGELFF
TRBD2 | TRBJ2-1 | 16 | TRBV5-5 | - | TGTGCCAGCAGCCCGTCCCAAAGCGGGAGTTTAAATGAGCAGTTCTTC | CASSPSQSGSLNEQFF
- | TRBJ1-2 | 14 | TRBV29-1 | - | TGCAGCGTTGAAGAGGGTCAGGGCTTGGATGGCTACACCTTC | CSVEEGQGLDGYTF
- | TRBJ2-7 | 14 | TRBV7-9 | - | TGTGCCAGCAGCTCGGCACGGGGCAACTACGAGCAGTACTTC | CASSSARGNYEQYF
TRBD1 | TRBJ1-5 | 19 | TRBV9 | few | TGTGCCAGTCGTCGAGGGGACAGGTCCCAATTTTATAGCAATCAGCCCCAGCATTTT | CASRRGDRSQFYSNQPQHF
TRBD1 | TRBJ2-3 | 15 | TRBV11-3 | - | TGTGCCAGCAGCTTACCGGACAGGGAGGAAGATACGCAGTATTTT | CASSLPDREEDTQYF
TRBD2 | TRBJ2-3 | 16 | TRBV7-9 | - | TGTGCCAGCAGCTTAGATTTAGCGGGAGTAGGGGATACGCAGTATTTT | CASSLDLAGVGDTQYF
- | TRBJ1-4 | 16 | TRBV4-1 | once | TGCGCCAGCAGCCAAGACAGGCGTAGGAGGGATGAAAAACTGTTTTTT | CASSQDRRRRDEKLFF
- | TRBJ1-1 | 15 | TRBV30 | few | TGTGCCTGGACAAGTAGGGGGGTGACGGACACTGAAGCTTTCTTT | CAWTSRGVTDTEAFF
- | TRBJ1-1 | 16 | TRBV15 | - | TGTGCCACCAGCGGAGGGAGGGGGGGACCATACACTGAAGCTTTCTTT | CATSGGRGGPYTEAFF
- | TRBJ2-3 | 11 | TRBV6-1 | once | TGTGCCAGCACCCGAGGAGATACGCAGTATTTT | CASTRGDTQYF
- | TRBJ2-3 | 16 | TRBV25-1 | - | TGTGCCAGCAGTCTTTCCTCGGGGCGGGAAGGGGATACGCAGTATTTT | CASSLSSGREGDTQYF
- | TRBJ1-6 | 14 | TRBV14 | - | TGTGCCAGCGGGAAAGGAGGGGCAAATTCACCCCTCCACTTT | CASGKGGANSPLHF
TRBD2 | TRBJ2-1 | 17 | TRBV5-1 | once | TGCGCCAGCAGCGGGGGACTACTAGCGGGAGGCATCAATGAGCAGTTCTTC | CASSGGLLAGGINEQFF
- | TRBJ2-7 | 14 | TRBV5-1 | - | TGCGCCAGCAGCTTGCGCCCTGGAGGTTACGAGCAGTACTTC | CASSLRPGGYEQYF
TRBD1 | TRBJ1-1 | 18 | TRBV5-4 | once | TGTGCCAGCAGCTCCCGGGACAGGGGTTTGGGAATGAACACTGAAGCTTTCTTT | CASSSRDRGLGMNTEAFF
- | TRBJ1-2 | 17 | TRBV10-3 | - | TGTGCCATCAGTGACCCTAGACGGAACCTGACTAACTATGGCTACACCTTC | CAISDPRRNLTNYGYTF
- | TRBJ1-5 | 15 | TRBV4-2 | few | TGTGCCAGCAGCCTCAGATGGGGGGATAATCAGCCCCAGCATTTT | CASSLRWGDNQPQHF
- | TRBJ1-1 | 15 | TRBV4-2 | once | TGTGCCAGCAGCCAAGGTGACGGGGGGGAGACTGAAGCTTTCTTT | CASSQGDGGETEAFF
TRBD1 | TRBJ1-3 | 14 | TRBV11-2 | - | TGTGCCAGCAGCCTCGGGACAGGAGGAAACACCATATATTTT | CASSLGTGGNTIYF
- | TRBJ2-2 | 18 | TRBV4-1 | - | TGCGCCAGCAGCCAAGATCCGGCTTGGGGGGCACAGACCGGGGAGCTGTTTTTT | CASSQDPAWGAQTGELFF
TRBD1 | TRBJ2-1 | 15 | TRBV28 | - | TGTGCCAGCAGTTCCACAGGGGGCGCCCACAATGAGCAGTTCTTC | CASSSTGGAHNEQFF
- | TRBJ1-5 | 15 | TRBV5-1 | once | TGCGCCAGCAGCGTCCTTGGGGGCGAAAATCAGCCCCAGCATTTT | CASSVLGGENQPQHF
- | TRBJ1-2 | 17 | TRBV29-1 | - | TGCAGCGTTGAAGAAGGTTGGGCAAGAGGATCTAACTATGGCTACACCTTC | CSVEEGWARGSNYGYTF
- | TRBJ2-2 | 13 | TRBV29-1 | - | TGCAGCGTCCTCCGGGACGACACCGGGGAGCTGTTTTTT | CSVLRDDTGELFF
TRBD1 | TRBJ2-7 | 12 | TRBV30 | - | TGTGCCTGGACTAGACAGGGCCACGAGCAGTACTTC | CAWTRQGHEQYF
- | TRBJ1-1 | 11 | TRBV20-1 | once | TGCAGTGTTAAGAGATGGGGAGGAGCTTTCTTT | CSVKRWGGAFF
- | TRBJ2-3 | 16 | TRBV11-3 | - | TGTGCCAGCAGCTTAAGAAGGCAGGGGCGGCCAGATACGCAGTATTTT | CASSLRRQGRPDTQYF
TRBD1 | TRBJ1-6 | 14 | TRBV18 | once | TGTGCCAGCTCCCCACAGGGGGCGAATTCACCCCTCCACTTT | CASSPQGANSPLHF
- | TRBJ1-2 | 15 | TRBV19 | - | TGTGCCAGTAGTTTCCGCGACAGCACTGCCCGTGGCTACACCTTC | CASSFRDSTARGYTF
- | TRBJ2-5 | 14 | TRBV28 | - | TGTGCCAGCACCCTAAATAGCCGAACCGGGACCCAGTACTTC | CASTLNSRTGTQYF
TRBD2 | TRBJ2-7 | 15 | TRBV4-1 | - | TGCGCCAGCAGCAGTAAACAGACTAGCGCCTACGAGCAGTACTTC | CASSSKQTSAYEQYF
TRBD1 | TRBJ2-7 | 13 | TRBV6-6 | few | TGTGCCAGCAGCCTACTAGGGGGCTCCGAGCAGTACTTC | CASSLLGGSEQYF
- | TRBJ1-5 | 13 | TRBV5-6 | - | TGTGCCAGCAGCCGAGGGCGGAATCAGCCCCAGCATTTT | CASSRGRNQPQHF
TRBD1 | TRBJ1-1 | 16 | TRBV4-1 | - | TGCGCCAGCAGTCAAGACCCCACAGGGGGCAGATCGGAAGCTTTCTTT | CASSQDPTGGRSEAFF
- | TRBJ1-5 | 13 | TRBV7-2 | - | TGTGCCAGCAGCTCGAACTACGATCAGCCCCAGCATTTT | CASSSNYDQPQHF
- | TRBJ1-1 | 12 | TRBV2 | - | TGTGCCAGCAGTGAACAGGGGACTGAAGCTTTCTTT | CASSEQGTEAFF
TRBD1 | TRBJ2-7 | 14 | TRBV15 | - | TGTGCCACCAGCAGGGGGGGACAGGTCTACGAGCAGTACTTC | CATSRGGQVYEQYF
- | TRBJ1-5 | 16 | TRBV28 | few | TGTGCCAGCAGTTTGTATGGTCCAGGCAGCAATCAGCCCCAGCATTTT | CASSLYGPGSNQPQHF